This TCR beta chain was recorded in a study of CD8 T cells in ankylosing spondylitis. General study findings and limits: Ankylosing spondylitis blood seemed to carry a telltale TCR beta motif made of several highly homologous variants. Some motif variants had been reported before (in reactive arthritis synovial fluid and blood).

Each CDR3 protein is one row after TCRdb ran MiXCR on the 5' RACE reads. The table has tens of thousands of distinct CDR3 sequences, 6% to 8% seen once. This clonotype was picked up a small number of times. Its matching antigen is unknown. CDR3 length: 14 residues. V was cut by 7 bases and J by 6 bases, with 13 bases left in between. Per germline, CDR1 MNHNS and CDR2 SASEGT. This clonotype was sampled from a male donor with ankylosing spondylitis. The chain links TRBV6-1 to TRBJ1-6; weak D call: TRBD1 (5 bases). Sequencing was done on a sample of synovial fluid, either unsorted or a sorted T cell fraction (not recorded which). The CDR3 loop reads CASTVTGINSPLHF. The CDR3 coding sequence is TGTGCCAGCACCGTAACAGGAATTAATTCACCCCTCCACTTT.